This entry lists 20 T cell receptor beta chains sequenced from one sample in a study of blood T cells in healthy people across ages. A second about 7 to 12 cycle PCR used barcoded and J-beta primers. TCRdb independently ran MiXCR on the 5' RACE reads; one entry per CDR3 protein. Among some 670,000 distinct CDR3 sequences listed, approximately 52% were seen once. The sequenced sample was blood. Every receptor here comes from a woman of 80 years or more in good health.

This clonotype was counted a few times. V gene TRBV12-3 or TRBV12-4 combines with J gene TRBJ1-2, with D unclear. The V end was cut by 1 base, the J end by 7 bases, with 10 bases between. The CDR3 consists of 13 residues. This CDR3 is CASSLEGGGGYTF. CDR3 coding DNA: TGTGCCAGCAGTTTAGAGGGAGGTGGTGGCTACACCTTC.

The V gene is TRBV4-2, the J gene TRBJ2-5; D not resolved. This CDR3 is 15 amino acids long. Germline CDR1 LGHNA, CDR2 YNFKEQ. V lost 0 bases and J 6 bases, leaving 14 bases between the germline ends. CDR3 bases: TGTGCCAGCAGCCAAGATCTATGGCTAGGAAAGACCCAGTACTTC. Amino acid sequence: CASSQDLWLGKTQYF.

The J gene is TRBJ2-3, the V gene TRBV11-2, with 9 bases matching TRBD1. V was clipped by 5 bases and J by 3 bases; unmatched bases: 9. Germline values: CDR1 SGHAT, CDR2 FQNNGV. This CDR3 has 16 amino acids. The CDR3 reads CASSPEWDRVTDTQYF. The CDR3 nucleotides read TGTGCCAGCAGCCCCGAGTGGGACAGGGTGACAGATACGCAGTATTTT.

Comments on this clonotype: This may arise from a read error, as a much more abundant clone is one base away. The chain uses TRBV27 and TRBJ1-6, with a tentative D call TRBD1 (6 bases). The CDR3 contains 12 residues. Germline V CDR1 and CDR2: MNHEY, SMNVEV (reference sequence). The V and J ends lost 9 bases and 8 bases respectively, with 11 bases between them. In DNA form, the CDR3 reads TGTGCCAGTCAACAGGGCCATTCACCCCTCCACTTT. Translated, it gives CASQQGHSPLHF.

V gene TRBV7-9 combines with J gene TRBJ2-5, with a tentative D call TRBD1 (5 bases). Matching the DNA end better, TRBJ2-7 makes the J call doubtful. CDR1 is SEHNR, CDR2 FQNEAQ, per germline (reference sequence). The CDR3 extends over 13 amino acids. The CDR3 region is CASSDTGRGEQYF. The CDR3 DNA is TGTGCCAGCAGCGACACAGGAAGAGGCGAGCAGTACTTC.

This clonotype was picked up many times. The CDR3 bases are TGCAGCGTTGTGGTCGGGCAGGTCGGGTACGAGCAGTACTTC. Encoded protein: CSVVVGQVGYEQYF. The gene calls are TRBV29-1 and TRBJ2-7, with D unresolved. Trimming removed 4 bases from V and 4 bases from J, with 17 bases in between. Germline V CDR1 and CDR2: SQVTM, ANQGSEA. The CDR3 is 14 amino acids.

In DNA form, the CDR3 reads TGTGCCAGCAGCTTAGACATGGGGGCGCTGATCGGGGAGCTGTTTTTT. It codes for CASSLDMGALIGELFF. The chain employs TRBV7-6 and TRBJ2-2; maybe TRBD1 (6 bases). Germline V CDR1 and CDR2: SGHVS, FNYEAQ. This CDR3 has 16 residues. V was clipped by 1 base and J by 7 bases, with 16 bases between them. Filled out from reference TRBV7-6 and TRBJ2-2, the complete variable domain reads GAGVSQSPRYKVTKRGQDVALRCDPISGHVSLYWYRQALGQGPEFLTYFNYEAQQDKSGLPNDRFSAERPEGSISTLTIQRTEQRDSAMYRCASSLDMGALIGELFFGEGSRLTVL.

V and J are TRBV13 and TRBJ2-1; 12 bases match TRBD2. CDR3 size: 17 residues. Germline V gene lookup returns CDR1 PRHDT and CDR2 FYEKMQ (reference sequence). With V trimmed by 1 base and J by 2 bases, 3 bases remained unmatched. The CDR3 DNA reads as TGTGCCAGCAGCTTAGAGGGGACTAGCGGGCCCTACAATGAGCAGTTCTTC. This gives the protein CASSLEGTSGPYNEQFF.

Note on this clonotype: This may come from a read error, since a much larger clone is one base off. The rearrangement joins TRBV18 to TRBJ2-1; D gene unclear. Deletions cut 6 bases from V and 10 bases from J, with 10 bases between. Germline V gene data show CDR1 as KGHSH and CDR2 as LQKENI. The CDR3 has 11 amino acids. The DNA of the CDR3 is TGTGCCAGCTCGCCTAAAGGGGAGCAGTTCTTC. Translation gives CASSPKGEQFF. Full variable domain (missing parts from reference TRBV18 and TRBJ2-1): NAGVMQNPRHLVRRRGQEARLRCSPMKGHSHVYWYRQLPEEGLKFMVYLQKENIIDESGMPKERFSAEFPKEGPSILRIQQVVRGDSAAYFCASSPKGEQFFGPGTRLTVL.

V usage is TRBV20-1 and J usage is TRBJ1-6; D is unresolved. Deletions cut 0 bases from V and 9 bases from J, with 6 bases between. In germline, CDR1 is DFQATT, CDR2 SNEGSKA (reference sequence). CDR3 length: 12 amino acids. The CDR3 protein is CSARDSGSPLHF. The CDR3 region has the DNA TGCAGTGCTAGAGATTCGGGTTCACCCCTCCACTTT.

This clonotype was recorded at least ten times. CDR3 sequence reads: CASSLVGVYEQYF. CDR3 nucleotides: TGCGCCAGCAGCTTAGTAGGGGTCTACGAGCAGTACTTC. The rearrangement joins TRBV5-1 to TRBJ2-7, with a weak D call TRBD1 (5 bases). V lost 2 bases, J lost 3 bases, and 9 bases lay in between. Germline CDR1 reads SGHRS; CDR2 reads YFSETQ. The CDR3 runs 13 residues.

The chain uses TRBV2 and TRBJ1-5; 7 bases map to TRBD1. The CDR3 spans 14 residues. The V and J ends lost 8 bases and 9 bases, in that order; junction bases with no gene match: 13. Germline CDR1 SNHLY, CDR2 FYNNEI. CDR3 residues: CASASDRTPGPQHF. The CDR3 bases are TGTGCCAGCGCTTCGGACAGGACCCCCGGGCCCCAGCATTTT.

The chain carries TRBV5-1 and TRBJ2-7; TRBD1 matches 7 bases. The CDR3 runs to 15 residues. The V segment lost 9 bases and the J segment 2 bases; nucleotides outside the gene matches: 14. CDR1 and CDR2 (germline): SGHRS, YFSETQ. In DNA form, the CDR3 reads TGCGCCACACGCGCCATTGAGCAGGGGGCCTACGAGCAGTACTTC. Translated, it gives CATRAIEQGAYEQYF.

This clonotype was seen repeatedly, ten times or more. The genes are TRBV25-1 and TRBJ1-1; no definite D call. Deletions cut 11 bases from V and 5 bases from J, with 12 bases between. The CDR3 sequence is 11 residues long. Germline V gene lookup returns CDR1 MGHDK and CDR2 SYGVNS. CDR3 sequence: CACKGRTEAFF. The DNA for the CDR3 is TGTGCCTGCAAGGGTCGTACTGAAGCTTTCTTT.

With respect to this clonotype: Being one base from a much bigger clone, this may be a read error. The chain links TRBV5-1 to TRBJ2-1; 7 nucleotides align to TRBD1. This CDR3 contains 14 residues. Germline loops: CDR1 SGHRS, CDR2 YFSETQ. The V and J ends lost 2 bases and 5 bases, in that order; junction bases with no gene match: 4. CDR3 nucleotide sequence: TGCGCCAGCAGCTTCGGGACAGACCACAATGAGCAGTTCTTC. This sequence encodes CASSFGTDHNEQFF.

This clonotype has at least ten counts. V usage is TRBV4-1 and J usage is TRBJ2-3; D possibly corresponds to TRBD2 (6 bases). The CDR3 is 16 residues long. V was trimmed by 3 bases and J by 2 bases, leaving 15 bases between them. Germline values: CDR1 MGHRA, CDR2 YSYEKL. In DNA form, the CDR3 reads TGCGCCAGCAGCCAGGCCAAGACGGGGGACACAGATACGCAGTATTTT. It yields the protein CASSQAKTGDTDTQYF.

Regarding this clonotype: A read error may explain this, as a much larger clone is one base away. The J gene is TRBJ2-1, the V gene TRBV7-8, with TRBD2 identical over 9 bases. Germline CDR1 SGHVS, CDR2 FQNEAQ. Trimming cost V 6 bases and J 4 bases; bases outside gene matches: 10. CDR3 length equals 16 residues. CDR3 loop: CASSRSGRTSYNEQFF. The CDR3 DNA follows: TGTGCCAGCAGTCGAAGCGGGAGGACATCTTACAATGAGCAGTTCTTC.

The V and J genes are TRBV28 and TRBJ2-7; D is unclear. Looked up from germline, CDR1 is MDHEN and CDR2 is SYDVKM. Deletions cut 2 bases from V and 3 bases from J, with 8 bases between. The CDR3 extends over 13 amino acids. The CDR3 region has the DNA TGTGCCAGCAGTTTAATAGGGAACTACGAGCAGTACTTC. Protein product: CASSLIGNYEQYF.

This clonotype has just a few counts. V usage is TRBV10-1 and J usage is TRBJ2-7, with 9 nucleotides matching TRBD2. CDR1 and CDR2 (germline): WNHNN, SYGVQD (reference sequence). The CDR3 spans 14 residues. J gave up 0 bases and V 4 bases, and 1 base lay outside the gene matches. The CDR3 loop is CASSGSGSSYEQYF. CDR3 DNA: TGCGCCAGCAGTGGTAGCGGGAGCTCCTACGAGCAGTACTTC.

The rearrangement links TRBV14 to TRBJ1-6, with D possibly matching TRBD1 (5 bases). The germline gives CDR1 SGHDN, CDR2 FVKESK. CDR3 length: 14 residues. V lost 0 bases, J lost 9 bases, and 9 bases lay in between. For the CDR3, the DNA is TGTGCCAGCAGCCAAGACCGACAGATTTCACCCCTCCACTTT. It specifies CASSQDRQISPLHF.